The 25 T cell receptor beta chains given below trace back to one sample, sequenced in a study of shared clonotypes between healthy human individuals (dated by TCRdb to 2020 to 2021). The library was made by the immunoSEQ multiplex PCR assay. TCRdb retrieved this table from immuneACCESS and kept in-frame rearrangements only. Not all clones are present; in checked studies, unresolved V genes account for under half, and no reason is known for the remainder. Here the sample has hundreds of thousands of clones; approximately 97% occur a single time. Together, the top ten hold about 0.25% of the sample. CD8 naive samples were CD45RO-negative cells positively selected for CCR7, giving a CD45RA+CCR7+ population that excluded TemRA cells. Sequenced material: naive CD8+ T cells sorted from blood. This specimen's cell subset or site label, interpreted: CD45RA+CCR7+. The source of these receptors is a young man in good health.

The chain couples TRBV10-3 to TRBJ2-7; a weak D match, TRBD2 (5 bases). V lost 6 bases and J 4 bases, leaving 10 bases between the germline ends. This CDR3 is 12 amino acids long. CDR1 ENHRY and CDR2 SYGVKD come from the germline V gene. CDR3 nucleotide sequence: TGTGCCATCAGGAAATCGGGGTACGAGCAGTACTTC. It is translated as CAIRKSGYEQYF.

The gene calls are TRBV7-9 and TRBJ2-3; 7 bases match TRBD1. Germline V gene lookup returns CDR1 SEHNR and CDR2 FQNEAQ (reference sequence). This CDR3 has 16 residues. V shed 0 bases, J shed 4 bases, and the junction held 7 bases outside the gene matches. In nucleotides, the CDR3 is TGTGCCAGCAGCTTAGCGATAACAGGGGTGGCAGATACGCAGTATTTT. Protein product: CASSLAITGVADTQYF.

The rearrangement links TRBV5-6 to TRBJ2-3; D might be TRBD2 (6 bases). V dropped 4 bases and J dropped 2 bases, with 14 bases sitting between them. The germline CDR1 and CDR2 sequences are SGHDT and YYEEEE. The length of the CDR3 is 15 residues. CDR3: CASSHSGAYTDTQYF. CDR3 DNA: TGTGCCAGCAGCCATAGCGGAGCGTACACAGATACGCAGTATTTT.

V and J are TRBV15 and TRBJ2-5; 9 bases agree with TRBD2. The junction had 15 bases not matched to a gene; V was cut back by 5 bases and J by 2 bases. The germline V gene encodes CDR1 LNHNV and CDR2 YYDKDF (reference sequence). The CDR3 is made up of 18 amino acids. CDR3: CATSPTRGLAGNQETQYF. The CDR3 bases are TGTGCCACCAGCCCTACCCGAGGGCTAGCGGGGAATCAAGAGACCCAGTACTTC.

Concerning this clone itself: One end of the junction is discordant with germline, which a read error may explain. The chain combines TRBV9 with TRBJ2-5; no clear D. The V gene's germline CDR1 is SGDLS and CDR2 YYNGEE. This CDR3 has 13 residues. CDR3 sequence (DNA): TGTGCCAGCAGCGCCAGATCCCAAGAGGCCCAGTACTTC. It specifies CASSARSQEAQYF.

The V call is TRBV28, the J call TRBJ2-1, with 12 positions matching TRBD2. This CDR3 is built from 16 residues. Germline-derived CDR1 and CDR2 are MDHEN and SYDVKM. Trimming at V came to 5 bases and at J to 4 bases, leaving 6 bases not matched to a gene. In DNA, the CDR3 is TGTGCCAGCAGTGCCTCGACTAGCGGGAGTTACAATGAGCAGTTCTTC. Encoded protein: CASSASTSGSYNEQFF.

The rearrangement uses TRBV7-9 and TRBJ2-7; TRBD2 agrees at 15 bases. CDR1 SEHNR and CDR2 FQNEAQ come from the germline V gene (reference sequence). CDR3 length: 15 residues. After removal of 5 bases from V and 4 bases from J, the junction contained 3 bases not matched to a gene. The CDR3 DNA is TGTGCCAGCAGCGCCGGGACTAGCGGGAGGTACGAGCAGTACTTC. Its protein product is CASSAGTSGRYEQYF.

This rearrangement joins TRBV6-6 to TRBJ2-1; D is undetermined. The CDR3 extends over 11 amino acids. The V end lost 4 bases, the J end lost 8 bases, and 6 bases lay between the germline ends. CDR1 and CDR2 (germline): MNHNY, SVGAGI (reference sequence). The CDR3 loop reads CASSLYYEQFF. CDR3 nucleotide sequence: TGTGCCAGCAGTTTGTACTATGAGCAGTTCTTC.

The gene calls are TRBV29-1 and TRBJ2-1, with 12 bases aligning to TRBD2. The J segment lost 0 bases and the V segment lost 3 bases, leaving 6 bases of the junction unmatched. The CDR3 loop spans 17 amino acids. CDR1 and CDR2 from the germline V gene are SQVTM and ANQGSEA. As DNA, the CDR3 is TGCAGCGTTGATGGGCTAGCGGGAGGGCTCTCCTACAATGAGCAGTTCTTC. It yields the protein CSVDGLAGGLSYNEQFF.

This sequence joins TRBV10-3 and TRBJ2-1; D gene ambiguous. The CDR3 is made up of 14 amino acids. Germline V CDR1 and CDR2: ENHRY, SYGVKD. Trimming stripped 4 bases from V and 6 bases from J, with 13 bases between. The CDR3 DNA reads TGTGCCATCAGTGGGGTACAGCTATCCAATGAGCAGTTCTTC. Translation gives CAISGVQLSNEQFF.

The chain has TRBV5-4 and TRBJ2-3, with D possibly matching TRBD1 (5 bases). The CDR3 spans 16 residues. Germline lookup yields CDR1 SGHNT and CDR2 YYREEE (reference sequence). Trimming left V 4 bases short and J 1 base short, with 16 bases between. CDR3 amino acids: CASSKRQSGRTDTQYF. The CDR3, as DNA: TGTGCCAGCAGCAAAAGACAGTCAGGACGCACAGATACGCAGTATTTT.

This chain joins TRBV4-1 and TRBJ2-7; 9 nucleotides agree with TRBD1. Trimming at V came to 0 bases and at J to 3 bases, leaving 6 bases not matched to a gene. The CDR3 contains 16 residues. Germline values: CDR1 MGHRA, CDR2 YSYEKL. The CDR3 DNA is TGCGCCAGCAGCCAAGACCCAGGACAGGGGATCTACGAGCAGTACTTC. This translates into CASSQDPGQGIYEQYF.

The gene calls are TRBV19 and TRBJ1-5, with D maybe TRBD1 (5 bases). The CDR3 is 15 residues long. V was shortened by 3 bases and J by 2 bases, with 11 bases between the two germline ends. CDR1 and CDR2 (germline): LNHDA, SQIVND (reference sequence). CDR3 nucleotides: TGTGCCAGTAGTATCGGGGGTTGGGGCAATCAGCCCCAGCATTTT. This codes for CASSIGGWGNQPQHF. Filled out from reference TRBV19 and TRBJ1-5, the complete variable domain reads DGGITQSPKYLFRKEGQNVTLSCEQNLNHDAMYWYRQDPGQGLRLIYYSQIVNDFQKGDIAEGYSVSREKKESFPLTVTSAQKNPTAFYLCASSIGGWGNQPQHFGDGTRLSIL.

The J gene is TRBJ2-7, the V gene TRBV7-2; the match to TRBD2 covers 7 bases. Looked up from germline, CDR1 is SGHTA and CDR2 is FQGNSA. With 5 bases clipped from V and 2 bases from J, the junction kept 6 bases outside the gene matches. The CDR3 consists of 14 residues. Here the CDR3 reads CASSATGGAYEQYF. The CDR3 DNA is TGTGCCAGCAGCGCGACGGGGGGAGCCTACGAGCAGTACTTC.

CDR3: CASSYASGTDTQYF. The CDR3 coding sequence is TGTGCCAGCAGTTATGCTTCGGGGACAGATACGCAGTATTTT. V gene TRBV27 combines with J gene TRBJ2-3; the D gene is possibly TRBD2 (5 bases). With 4 bases removed from V and 3 bases from J, the gap between germline ends came to 11 bases. From germline, CDR1 is MNHEY and CDR2 SMNVEV (reference sequence). There are 14 residues in the CDR3.

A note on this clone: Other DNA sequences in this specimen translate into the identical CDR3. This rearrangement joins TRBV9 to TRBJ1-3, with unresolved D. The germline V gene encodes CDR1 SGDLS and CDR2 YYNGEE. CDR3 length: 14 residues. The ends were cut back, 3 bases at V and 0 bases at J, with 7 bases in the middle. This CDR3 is CASSEGDSGNTIYF. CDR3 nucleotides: TGTGCCAGCAGCGAGGGCGACTCTGGAAACACCATATATTTT.

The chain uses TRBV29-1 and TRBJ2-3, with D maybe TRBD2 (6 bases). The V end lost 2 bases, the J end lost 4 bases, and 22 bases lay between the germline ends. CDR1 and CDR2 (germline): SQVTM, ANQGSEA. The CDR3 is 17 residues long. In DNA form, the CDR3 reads TGCAGCGTTGAATTTATTGGGGGGAAGGTATTGGCAGATACGCAGTATTTT. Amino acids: CSVEFIGGKVLADTQYF.

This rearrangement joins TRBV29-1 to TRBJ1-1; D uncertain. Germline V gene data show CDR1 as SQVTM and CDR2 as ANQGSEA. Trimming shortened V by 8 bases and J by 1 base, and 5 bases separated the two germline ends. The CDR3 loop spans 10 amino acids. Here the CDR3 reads CSSRNTEAFF. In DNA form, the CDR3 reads TGCAGCTCGAGGAACACTGAAGCTTTCTTT.

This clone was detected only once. CDR3 in DNA: TGCGCCAGCAGCCAAGACGTTGGGACTAGCGGTAGCTACGAGCAGTACTTC. Translating gives CASSQDVGTSGSYEQYF. The chain combines TRBV4-1 with TRBJ2-7; 11 bases are a match to TRBD2. Germline CDR1 MGHRA, CDR2 YSYEKL. Trimming at V came to 0 bases and at J to 3 bases, leaving 7 bases not matched to a gene. The CDR3 is 17 amino acids.

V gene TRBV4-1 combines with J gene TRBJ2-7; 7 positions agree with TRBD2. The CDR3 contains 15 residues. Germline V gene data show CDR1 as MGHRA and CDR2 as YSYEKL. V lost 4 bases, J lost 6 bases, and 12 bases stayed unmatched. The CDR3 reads CASSPTAGEAAEQYF. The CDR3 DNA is TGCGCCAGCAGCCCCACTGCGGGAGAAGCTGCCGAGCAGTACTTC.

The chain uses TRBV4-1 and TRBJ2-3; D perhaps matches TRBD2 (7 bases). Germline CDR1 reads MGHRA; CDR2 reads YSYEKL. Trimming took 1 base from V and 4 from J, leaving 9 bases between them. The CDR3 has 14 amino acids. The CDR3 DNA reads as TGCGCCAGCAGCCAAGGGGAGGGGGCAGATACGCAGTATTTT. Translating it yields CASSQGEGADTQYF.

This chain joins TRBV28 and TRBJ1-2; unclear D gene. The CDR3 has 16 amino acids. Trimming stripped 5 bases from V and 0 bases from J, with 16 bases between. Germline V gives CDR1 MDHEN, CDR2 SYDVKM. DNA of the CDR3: TGTGCCAGCAGTCCCCGCGCCAGACTAACTAACTATGGCTACACCTTC. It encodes CASSPRARLTNYGYTF.

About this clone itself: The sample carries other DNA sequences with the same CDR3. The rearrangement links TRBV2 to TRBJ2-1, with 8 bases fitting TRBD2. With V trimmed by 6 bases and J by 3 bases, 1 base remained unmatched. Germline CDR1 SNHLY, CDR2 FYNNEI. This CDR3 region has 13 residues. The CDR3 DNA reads TGTGCCAGCAGGGGGACTAGCTACAATGAGCAGTTCTTC. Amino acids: CASRGTSYNEQFF.

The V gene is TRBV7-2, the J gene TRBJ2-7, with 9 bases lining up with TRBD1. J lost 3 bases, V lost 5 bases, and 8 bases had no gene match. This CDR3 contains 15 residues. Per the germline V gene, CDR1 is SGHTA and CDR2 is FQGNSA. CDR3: CASSASPGQGYEQYF. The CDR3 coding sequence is TGTGCCAGCAGCGCCTCGCCGGGACAGGGCTACGAGCAGTACTTC.

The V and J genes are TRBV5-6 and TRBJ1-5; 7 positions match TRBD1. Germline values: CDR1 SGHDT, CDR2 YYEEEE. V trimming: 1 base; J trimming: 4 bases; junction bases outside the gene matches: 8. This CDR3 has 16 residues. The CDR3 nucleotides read TGTGCCAGCAGCTTGCGGGGCAGGGGGGTTAATCAGCCCCAGCATTTT. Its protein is CASSLRGRGVNQPQHF.